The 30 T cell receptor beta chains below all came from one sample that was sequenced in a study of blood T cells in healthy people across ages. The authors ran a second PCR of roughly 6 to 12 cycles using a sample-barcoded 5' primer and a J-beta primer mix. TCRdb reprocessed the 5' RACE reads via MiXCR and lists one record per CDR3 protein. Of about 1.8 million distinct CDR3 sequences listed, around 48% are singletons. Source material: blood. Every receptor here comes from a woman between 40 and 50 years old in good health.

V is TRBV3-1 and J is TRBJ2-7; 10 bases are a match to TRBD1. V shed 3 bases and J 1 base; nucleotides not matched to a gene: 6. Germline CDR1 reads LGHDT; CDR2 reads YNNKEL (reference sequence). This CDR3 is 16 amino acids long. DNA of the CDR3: TGTGCCAGCAGCCATTACCGGGACAGGGGATCCTACGAGCAGTACTTC. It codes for CASSHYRDRGSYEQYF.

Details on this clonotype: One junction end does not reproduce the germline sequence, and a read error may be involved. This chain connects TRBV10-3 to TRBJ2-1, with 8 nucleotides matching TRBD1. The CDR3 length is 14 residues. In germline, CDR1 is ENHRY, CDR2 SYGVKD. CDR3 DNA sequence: TGTGCCATCAGTGAGGCGACAGGGGACAATAAGCAGTTCTTC. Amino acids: CAISEATGDNKQFF.

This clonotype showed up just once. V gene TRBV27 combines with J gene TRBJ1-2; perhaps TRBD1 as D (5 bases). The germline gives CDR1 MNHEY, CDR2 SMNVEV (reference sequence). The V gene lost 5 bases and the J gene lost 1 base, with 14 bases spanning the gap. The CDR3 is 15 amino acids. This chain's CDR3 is CASSNRQINNYGYTF. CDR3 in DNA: TGTGCCAGCAGTAACAGACAGATAAATAACTATGGCTACACCTTC.

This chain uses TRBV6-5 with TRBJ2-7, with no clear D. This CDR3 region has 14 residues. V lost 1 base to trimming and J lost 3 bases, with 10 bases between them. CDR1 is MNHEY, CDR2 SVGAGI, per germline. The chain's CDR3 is CASSYWGLGYEQYF. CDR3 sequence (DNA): TGTGCCAGCAGTTACTGGGGTTTGGGCTACGAGCAGTACTTC.

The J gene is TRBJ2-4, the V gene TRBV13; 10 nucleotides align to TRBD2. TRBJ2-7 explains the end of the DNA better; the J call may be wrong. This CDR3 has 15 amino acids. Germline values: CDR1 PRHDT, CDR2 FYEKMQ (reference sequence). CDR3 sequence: CASSRSAGGRVEQYF. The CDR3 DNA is TGTGCCAGCAGCCGATCAGCGGGGGGGCGGGTCGAGCAGTACTTC.

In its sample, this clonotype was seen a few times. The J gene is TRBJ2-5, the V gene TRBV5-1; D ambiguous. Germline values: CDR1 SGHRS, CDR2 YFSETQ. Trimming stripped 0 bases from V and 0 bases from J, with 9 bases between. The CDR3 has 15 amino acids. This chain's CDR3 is CASSLAGRDQETQYF. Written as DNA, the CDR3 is TGCGCCAGCAGCTTGGCTGGCAGAGACCAAGAGACCCAGTACTTC. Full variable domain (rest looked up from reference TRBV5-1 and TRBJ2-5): KAGVTQTPRYLIKTRGQQVTLSCSPISGHRSVSWYQQTPGQGLQFLFEYFSETQRNKGNFPGRFSGRQFSNSRSEMNVSTLELGDSALYLCASSLAGRDQETQYFGPGTRLLVL.

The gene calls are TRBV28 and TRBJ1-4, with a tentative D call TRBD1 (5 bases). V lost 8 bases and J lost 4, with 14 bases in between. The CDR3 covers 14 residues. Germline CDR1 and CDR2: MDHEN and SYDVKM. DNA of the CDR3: TGTGCCAGCCTGCCGGGGGGGATTAATGAAAAACTGTTTTTT. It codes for CASLPGGINEKLFF.

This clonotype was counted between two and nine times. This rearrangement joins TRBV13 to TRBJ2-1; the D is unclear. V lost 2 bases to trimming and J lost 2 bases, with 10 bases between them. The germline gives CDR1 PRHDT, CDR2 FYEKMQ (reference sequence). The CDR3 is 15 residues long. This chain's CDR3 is CASSLRASAYNEQFF. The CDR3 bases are TGTGCCAGCAGCTTAAGGGCGTCTGCCTACAATGAGCAGTTCTTC.

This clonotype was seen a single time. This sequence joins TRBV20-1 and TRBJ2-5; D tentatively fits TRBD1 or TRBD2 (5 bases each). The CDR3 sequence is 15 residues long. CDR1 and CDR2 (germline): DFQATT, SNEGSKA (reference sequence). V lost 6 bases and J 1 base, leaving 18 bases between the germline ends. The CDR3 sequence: CSAPRPGTPQETQYF. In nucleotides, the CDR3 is TGCAGTGCCCCCCGACCGGGGACCCCCCAAGAGACCCAGTACTTC.

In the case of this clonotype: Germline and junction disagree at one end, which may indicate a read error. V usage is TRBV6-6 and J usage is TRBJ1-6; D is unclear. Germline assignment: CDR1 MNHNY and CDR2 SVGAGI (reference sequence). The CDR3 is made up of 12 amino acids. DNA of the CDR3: TGTGCCCGCAGTTACCTAGATTCACCCCTCCACTTT. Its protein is CARSYLDSPLHF.

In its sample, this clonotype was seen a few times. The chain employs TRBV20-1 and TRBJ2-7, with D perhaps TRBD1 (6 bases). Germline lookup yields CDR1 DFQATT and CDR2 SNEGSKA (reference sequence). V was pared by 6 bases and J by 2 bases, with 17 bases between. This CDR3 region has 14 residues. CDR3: CSAQDRIQTYEQYF. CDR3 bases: TGCAGTGCACAAGACAGGATTCAAACCTACGAGCAGTACTTC.

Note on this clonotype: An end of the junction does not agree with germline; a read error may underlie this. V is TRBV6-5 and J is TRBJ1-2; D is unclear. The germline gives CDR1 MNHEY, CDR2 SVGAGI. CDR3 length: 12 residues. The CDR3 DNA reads TGTGCCGGCAGTTCCGGGAACAATGGCTACACCTTC. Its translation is CAGSSGNNGYTF.

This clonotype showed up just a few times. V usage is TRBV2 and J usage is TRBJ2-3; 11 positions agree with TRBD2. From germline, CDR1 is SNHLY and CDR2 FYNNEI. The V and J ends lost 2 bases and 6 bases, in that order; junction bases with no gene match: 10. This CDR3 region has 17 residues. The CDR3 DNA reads TGTGCCAGCAGTGAAAGGGTAGCGGGGGGGCCGTTGGATACGCAGTATTTT. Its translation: CASSERVAGGPLDTQYF.

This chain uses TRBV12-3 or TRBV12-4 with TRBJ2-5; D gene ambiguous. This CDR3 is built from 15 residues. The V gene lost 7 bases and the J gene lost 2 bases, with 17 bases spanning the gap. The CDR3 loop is CASTPAAAYQETQYF. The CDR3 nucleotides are TGTGCCAGCACCCCCGCAGCAGCGTATCAAGAGACCCAGTACTTC.

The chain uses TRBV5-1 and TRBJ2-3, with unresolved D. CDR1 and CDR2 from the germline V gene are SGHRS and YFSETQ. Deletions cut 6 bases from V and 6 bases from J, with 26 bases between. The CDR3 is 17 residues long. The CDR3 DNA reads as TGCGCCAGCAAACCTAACGCACCCACCGCCGTAGGGGATACGCAGTATTTT. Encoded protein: CASKPNAPTAVGDTQYF.

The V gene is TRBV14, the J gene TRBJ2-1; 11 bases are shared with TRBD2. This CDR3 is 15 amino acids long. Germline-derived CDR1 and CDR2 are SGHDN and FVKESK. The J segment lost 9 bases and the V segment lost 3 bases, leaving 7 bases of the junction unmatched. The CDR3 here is CASSQRTSGQGEQFF. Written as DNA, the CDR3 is TGTGCCAGCAGCCAGAGGACTAGCGGGCAAGGTGAGCAGTTCTTC. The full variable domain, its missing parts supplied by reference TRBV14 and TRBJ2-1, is EAGVTQFPSHSVIEKGQTVTLRCDPISGHDNLYWYRRVMGKEIKFLLHFVKESKQDESGMPNNRFLAERTGGTYSTLKVQPAELEDSGVYFCASSQRTSGQGEQFFGPGTRLTVL.

DNA for the CDR3: TGTGCCAGCAGCTTAGTGTTCGTTGGACAGGGGGCGAACTATGGCTACACCTTC. It encodes CASSLVFVGQGANYGYTF. This sequence joins TRBV7-2 and TRBJ1-2; 11 bases are a match to TRBD1. CDR1 and CDR2 (germline): SGHTA, FQGNSA. The CDR3 spans 18 residues. The V and J ends lost 1 base and 2 bases, in that order; junction bases with no gene match: 9.

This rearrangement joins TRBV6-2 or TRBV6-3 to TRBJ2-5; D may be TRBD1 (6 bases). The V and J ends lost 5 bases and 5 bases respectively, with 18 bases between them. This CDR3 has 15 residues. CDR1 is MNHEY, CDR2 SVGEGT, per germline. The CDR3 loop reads CASSRRTSRGETQYF. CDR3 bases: TGTGCCAGCAGTCGTAGGACTTCAAGGGGGGAGACCCAGTACTTC.

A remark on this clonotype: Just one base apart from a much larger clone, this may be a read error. The CDR3 region has the DNA TGTGCCAGCAGCTTAAAGGTTAGGGGCAGGGAGACCCAGTACTTC. Residues: CASSLKVRGRETQYF. V and J are TRBV7-2 and TRBJ2-5; the D gene is possibly TRBD1 (5 bases). Germline-derived CDR1 and CDR2 are SGHTA and FQGNSA. V was pared by 2 bases and J by 5 bases, with 15 bases between. The CDR3 is 15 amino acids.

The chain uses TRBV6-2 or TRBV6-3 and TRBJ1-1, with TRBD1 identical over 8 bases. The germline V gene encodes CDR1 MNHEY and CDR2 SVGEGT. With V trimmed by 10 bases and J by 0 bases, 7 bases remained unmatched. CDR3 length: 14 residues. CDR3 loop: CATIWTGMNTEAFF. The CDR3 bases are TGTGCCACAATTTGGACAGGGATGAACACTGAAGCTTTCTTT.

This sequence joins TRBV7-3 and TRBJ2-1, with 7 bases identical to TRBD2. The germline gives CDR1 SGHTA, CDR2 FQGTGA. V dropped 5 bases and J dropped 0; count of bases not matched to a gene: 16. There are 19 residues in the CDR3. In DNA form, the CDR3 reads TGTGCCAGCAGCCCCCTCCAGCGGGGCCTAATAAACTCCTACAATGAGCAGTTCTTC. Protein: CASSPLQRGLINSYNEQFF.

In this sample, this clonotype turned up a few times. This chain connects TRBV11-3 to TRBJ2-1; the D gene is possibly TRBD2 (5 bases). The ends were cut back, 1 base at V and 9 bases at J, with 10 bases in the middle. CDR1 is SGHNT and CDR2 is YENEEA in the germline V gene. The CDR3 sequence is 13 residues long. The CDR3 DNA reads TGTGCCAGCAGCTTAGGTCGGGATGCTGAGCAGTTCTTC. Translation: CASSLGRDAEQFF. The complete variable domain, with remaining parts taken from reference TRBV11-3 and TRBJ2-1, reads EAGVVQSPRYKIIEKKQPVAFWCNPISGHNTLYWYLQNLGQGPELLIRYENEEAVDDSQLPKDRFSAERLKGVDSTLKIQPAELGDSAVYLCASSLGRDAEQFFGPGTRLTVL.

CDR3 coding DNA: TGTGCCAGCAGTTACAACAGGGCTCAGCCCCAGCATTTT. Translating gives CASSYNRAQPQHF. The chain has TRBV6-5 and TRBJ1-5; the D gene is possibly TRBD1 (6 bases). V shed 2 bases and J shed 6 bases, with 8 bases lying between them. The CDR3 length is 13 residues. The germline V gene encodes CDR1 MNHEY and CDR2 SVGAGI.

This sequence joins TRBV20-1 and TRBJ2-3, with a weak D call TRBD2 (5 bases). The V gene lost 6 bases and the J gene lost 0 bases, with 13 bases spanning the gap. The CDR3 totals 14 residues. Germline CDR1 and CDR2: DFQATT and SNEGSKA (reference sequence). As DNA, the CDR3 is TGCAGTGCACGCCAACTAGTGAGCACAGATACGCAGTATTTT. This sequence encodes CSARQLVSTDTQYF.

CDR3 nucleotides: TGTGCCAGCAGCGTAGATTTCCGAGGGATCGGAAACACCATATATTTT. Translated: CASSVDFRGIGNTIYF. The rearrangement joins TRBV9 to TRBJ1-3; the D is unclear. The CDR3 runs 16 residues. CDR1 SGDLS and CDR2 YYNGEE come from the germline V gene. The V end was cut by 0 bases, the J end by 4 bases, with 14 bases between.

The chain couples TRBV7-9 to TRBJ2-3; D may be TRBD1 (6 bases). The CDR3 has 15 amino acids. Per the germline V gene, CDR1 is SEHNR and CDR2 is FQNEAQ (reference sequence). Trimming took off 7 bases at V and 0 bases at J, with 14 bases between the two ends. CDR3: CASTPAGESTDTQYF. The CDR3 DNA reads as TGTGCCAGCACCCCCGCAGGGGAGAGCACAGATACGCAGTATTTT. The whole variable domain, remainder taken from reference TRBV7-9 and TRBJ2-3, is DTGVSQNPRHKITKRGQNVTFRCDPISEHNRLYWYRQTLGQGPEFLTYFQNEAQLEKSRLLSDRFSAERPKGSFSTLEIQRTEQGDSAMYLCASTPAGESTDTQYFGPGTRLTVL.

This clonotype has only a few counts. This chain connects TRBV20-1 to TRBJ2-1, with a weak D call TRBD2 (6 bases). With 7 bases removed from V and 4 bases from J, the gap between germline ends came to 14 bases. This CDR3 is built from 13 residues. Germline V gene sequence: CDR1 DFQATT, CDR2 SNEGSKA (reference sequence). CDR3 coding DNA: TGCAGTGTTTCACCGGGGGAATACAATGAGCAGTTCTTC. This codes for CSVSPGEYNEQFF.

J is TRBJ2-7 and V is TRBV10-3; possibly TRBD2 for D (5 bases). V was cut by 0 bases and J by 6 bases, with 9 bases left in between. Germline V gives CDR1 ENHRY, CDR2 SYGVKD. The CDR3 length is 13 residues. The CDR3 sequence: CAISESRDREQYF. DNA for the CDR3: TGTGCCATCAGTGAGTCTCGGGATCGCGAGCAGTACTTC.

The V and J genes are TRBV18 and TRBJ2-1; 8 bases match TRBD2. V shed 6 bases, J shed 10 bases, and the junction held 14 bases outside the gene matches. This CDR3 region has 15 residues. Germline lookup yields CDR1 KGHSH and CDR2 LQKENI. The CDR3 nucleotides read TGTGCCAGCTCTCTTACTAGCGGCGTACCCTACGAGCAGTTCTTC. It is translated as CASSLTSGVPYEQFF.

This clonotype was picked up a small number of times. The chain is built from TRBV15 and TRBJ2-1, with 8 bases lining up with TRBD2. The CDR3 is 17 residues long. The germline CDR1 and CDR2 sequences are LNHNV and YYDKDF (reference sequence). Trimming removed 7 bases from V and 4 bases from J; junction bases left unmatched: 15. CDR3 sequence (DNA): TGTGCCACCACCAGGCGCTCGGGGGGGCCCTCATACAATGAGCAGTTCTTC. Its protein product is CATTRRSGGPSYNEQFF.